This T cell receptor (beta chain) was sequenced in a study of shared T cell receptors in the human thymus. TCRdb keeps only in-frame clones here, not all; method: immunoSEQ multiplex PCR. The sample holds hundreds of thousands of clones, 75% to 90% seen once. V lost 9 bases to trimming and J lost 4 bases; unmatched junction nucleotides: 3. The V gene's germline CDR1 is MGHRA and CDR2 YSYEKL. This CDR3 is 12 amino acids long. A further study also used this sample, focusing on human thymus T cells. This second report adds: Use of V and J genes seemed skewed within the thymic and blood repertoires.

This receptor was identified in a girl under three years old with a congenital heart defect. The genes are TRBV4-1 and TRBJ2-1; 7 nucleotides agree with TRBD1. Source material: thymocytes. Here the CDR3 reads CASKGQYNEQFF. The CDR3 DNA reads as TGCGCCAGTAAGGGACAGTACAATGAGCAGTTCTTC.